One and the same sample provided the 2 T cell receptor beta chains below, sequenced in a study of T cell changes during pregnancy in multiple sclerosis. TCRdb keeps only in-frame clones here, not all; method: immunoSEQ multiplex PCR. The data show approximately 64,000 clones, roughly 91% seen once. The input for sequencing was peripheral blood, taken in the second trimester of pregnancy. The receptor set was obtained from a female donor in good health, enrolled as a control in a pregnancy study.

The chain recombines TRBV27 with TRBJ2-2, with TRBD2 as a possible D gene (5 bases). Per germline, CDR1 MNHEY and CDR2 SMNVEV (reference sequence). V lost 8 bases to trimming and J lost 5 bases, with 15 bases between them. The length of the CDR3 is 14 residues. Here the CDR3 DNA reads TGTGCCAGCGGTCACGCGGGTTGGACCGGGGAGCTGTTTTTT. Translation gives CASGHAGWTGELFF.

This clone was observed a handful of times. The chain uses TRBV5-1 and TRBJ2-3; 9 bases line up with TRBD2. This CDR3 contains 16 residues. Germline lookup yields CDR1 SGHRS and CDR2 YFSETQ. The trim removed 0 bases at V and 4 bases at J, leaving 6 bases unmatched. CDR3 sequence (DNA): TGCGCCAGCAGCTTGGAAGGCGGGGGGGCCTCAGATACGCAGTATTTT. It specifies CASSLEGGGASDTQYF.